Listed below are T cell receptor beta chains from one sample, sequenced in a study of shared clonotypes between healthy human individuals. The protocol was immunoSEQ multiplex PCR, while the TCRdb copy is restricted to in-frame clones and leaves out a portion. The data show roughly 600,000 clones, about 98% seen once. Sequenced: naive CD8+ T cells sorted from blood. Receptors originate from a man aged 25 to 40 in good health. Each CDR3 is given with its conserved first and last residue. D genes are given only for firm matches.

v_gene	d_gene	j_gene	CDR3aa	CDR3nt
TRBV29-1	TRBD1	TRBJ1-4	CSVRDRGRGEKLFF	TGCAGCGTTAGGGACAGGGGGCGGGGTGAAAAACTGTTTTTT
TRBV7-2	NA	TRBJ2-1	CASSLGGLAPYNEQFF	TGTGCCAGCAGCTTGGGCGGTCTAGCGCCCTACAATGAGCAGTTCTTC
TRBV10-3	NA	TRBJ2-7	CAIRDPTSSYEQYF	TGTGCCATCAGGGACCCTACGAGCTCCTACGAGCAGTACTTC
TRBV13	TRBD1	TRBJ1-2	CASSHTGTESYGYTF	TGTGCCAGCAGCCACACCGGGACAGAGTCATATGGCTACACCTTC
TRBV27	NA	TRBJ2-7	CASIQGREQYF	TGTGCCAGCATCCAAGGGCGCGAGCAGTACTTC
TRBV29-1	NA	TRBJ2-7	CSVEVGYEQYF	TGCAGCGTTGAGGTGGGGTACGAGCAGTACTTC
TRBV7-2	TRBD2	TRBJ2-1	CALAGSNHRPNNEQFF	TGTGCCCTAGCGGGATCCAATCACAGGCCTAATAACGAGCAGTTCTTC
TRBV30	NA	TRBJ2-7	CAWEQGIGYEQYF	TGTGCCTGGGAACAGGGAATCGGTTACGAGCAGTACTTC
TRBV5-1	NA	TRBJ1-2	CASRIVGVSSYGYTF	TGCGCCAGCAGGATTGTCGGGGTGTCAAGCTATGGCTACACCTTC
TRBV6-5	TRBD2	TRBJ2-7	CASSPDHSGINEQYF	TGTGCCAGCTCTCCGGATCATAGCGGGATAAACGAGCAGTACTTC
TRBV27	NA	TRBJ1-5	CASWHSNQPQHF	TGTGCCAGCTGGCATAGCAATCAGCCCCAGCATTTT
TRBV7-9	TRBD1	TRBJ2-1	CASSSGTDSYNEQFF	TGTGCCAGCAGCTCCGGGACAGATTCCTACAATGAGCAGTTCTTC
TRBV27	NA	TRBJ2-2	CASSLRWAGELFF	TGTGCCAGCAGTTTACGGTGGGCCGGGGAGCTGTTTTTT